Listed here are 9 T cell receptor beta chains from one sample, sequenced in a study of blood T cell repertoires in COVID-19 (TCRdb year 2020). Libraries were built with the immunoSEQ multiplex PCR assay. Held by TCRdb, this immuneACCESS table contains in-frame sequences only and omits some clones. Under half of the omission traces to an unresolved V gene where checked; the cause of the rest is unknown. The sample contains about 260,000 clones, over 70% of them found a single time. About a tenth of the sample comes from the top ten. The sequenced material came from peripheral blood. The origin of the receptors is a woman in her 70s with COVID-19, enrolled during active disease.

This chain links TRBV28 with TRBJ1-2; 7 positions match TRBD1. The CDR3 has 13 amino acids. Germline V gene lookup returns CDR1 MDHEN and CDR2 SYDVKM. The V gene end was trimmed by 5 bases and the J gene end by 2 bases; junction bases not matched to a gene: 2. CDR3 nucleotides: TGTGCCAGCAGTCAGGGGGTGAACTATGGCTACACCTTC. Its protein product is CASSQGVNYGYTF.

The J gene is TRBJ2-3, the V gene TRBV20-1, with D hard to call. V lost 3 bases and J lost 0, with 13 bases in between. This CDR3 spans 15 amino acids. Per the germline V gene, CDR1 is DFQATT and CDR2 is SNEGSKA (reference sequence). This CDR3 is CSASRPGRSTDTQYF. The CDR3 DNA follows: TGCAGTGCTAGTCGTCCAGGAAGGAGCACAGATACGCAGTATTTT.

The V and J genes are TRBV28 and TRBJ2-4; 9 nucleotides agree with TRBD1. Germline CDR1 MDHEN, CDR2 SYDVKM. The CDR3 runs to 14 residues. J was trimmed by 6 bases and V by 2 bases; bases with no gene match: 2. CDR3 DNA: TGTGCCAGCAGTTTAGAGGACAGGGGAAACATTCAGTACTTC. It yields the protein CASSLEDRGNIQYF.

The V and J genes are TRBV5-1 and TRBJ2-7; D unclear. V lost 4 bases and J lost 6, with 11 bases in between. The germline V gene has CDR1 SGHRS and CDR2 YFSETQ. The CDR3 sequence is 12 residues long. The CDR3 DNA reads TGCGCCAGCAGCGCGGATTACGCCGAGCAGTACTTC. This codes for CASSADYAEQYF.

This clone appeared once. The rearrangement uses TRBV27 and TRBJ2-5; maybe TRBD1 (7 bases). Germline values: CDR1 MNHEY, CDR2 SMNVEV (reference sequence). This CDR3 has 14 amino acids. Between the trimmed V and J ends, which lost 7 bases and 5 bases, there was a span of 17 bases. The CDR3 loop is CASKSAGGWETQYF. As DNA, the CDR3 is TGTGCCAGCAAGTCGGCAGGGGGGTGGGAGACCCAGTACTTC.

V gene TRBV2 combines with J gene TRBJ1-2; weak D call: TRBD1 (6 bases). Germline assignment: CDR1 SNHLY and CDR2 FYNNEI. The CDR3 length is 15 residues. V dropped 0 bases and J dropped 2 bases, with 10 bases sitting between them. The CDR3 protein is CASSEAGGGNYGYTF. For the CDR3, the DNA is TGTGCCAGCAGTGAAGCCGGGGGGGGCAACTATGGCTACACCTTC.

This clone was observed once. This clone may be a read error of a much larger clone one base away. The chain uses TRBV27 and TRBJ2-3, with D unresolved. The CDR3 length is 13 residues. CDR1 MNHEY and CDR2 SMNVEV come from the germline V gene (reference sequence). Trimming pared 4 bases from V and 0 bases from J, leaving 5 bases between. The CDR3 DNA reads as TGTGCCAGCAGTTATACTAGCACAGATACGCAGTATTTT. Protein product: CASSYTSTDTQYF.

The J gene is TRBJ1-2, the V gene TRBV6-1; no clear D. Trimming shortened V by 2 bases and J by 7 bases, and 17 bases separated the two germline ends. The CDR3 is made up of 15 amino acids. Germline values: CDR1 MNHNS, CDR2 SASEGT. CDR3 amino acids: CASSENPGVGGGYTF. The CDR3 region has the DNA TGTGCCAGCAGTGAAAACCCGGGTGTAGGTGGTGGCTACACCTTC.

Only one count was recorded for this clone. The chain uses TRBV10-1 and TRBJ1-4; the match to TRBD1 covers 7 bases. Germline CDR1 WNHNN, CDR2 SYGVQD (reference sequence). The CDR3 sequence is 13 residues long. The V and J ends lost 6 bases and 12 bases, in that order; junction bases with no gene match: 10. CDR3 DNA sequence: TGCGCCAGCAGCCCGCTGACAGGGTTGGAACTGTTTTTT. Its translation: CASSPLTGLELFF.